The entry that follows covers one T cell receptor beta chain sequence. Being one base from a much bigger clone, this may be a read error. For TCR beta, libraries came from iRepertoire HTBI primers and Arm-PCR of CDR3 regions. A single record per CDR3 protein comes from TCRdb applying MiXCR to the multiplex PCR reads. The data contain 680,000 or so distinct CDR3 sequences, approximately 15% of them singletons. From germline, CDR1 is LGHNT and CDR2 FRNRAP. The CDR3 consists of 14 residues. This entry is derived from a study of regulatory T cells in long-lasting Graves disease. The time point is: newly diagnosed GD, antithyroid drugs for less than 3 months. The TCR library used RNA extracted from PBMCs. Another study also made use of these data, one on T cells in Graves' hyperthyroidism and ophthalmopathy. This second study says: RT-PCR in the first round (using the HTBI primer set) targeted the TCR CDR3.

The sample in question was peripheral blood mononuclear cells (PBMCs), obtained at new diagnosis, from a patient treated with antithyroid drugs. This clonotype originated in a woman younger than 45 with Graves disease. This chain joins TRBV12-5 and TRBJ2-3, with unresolved D. The J call is uncertain, as TRBJ2-5 better fits the DNA end. CDR3 region: CAGGLGTSWETQYF. The DNA for the CDR3 is TGTGCTGGTGGTTTAGGAACGAGTTGGGAGACCCAGTACTTC.